A selection of T cell receptor beta chains follows, all from one sample in a study of tumor-infiltrating lymphocytes in primary liver carcinoma. TCRdb redid the calling of the multiplex PCR reads with MiXCR, one entry per CDR3 protein. This sample yields about 180,000 distinct CDR3 sequences, of which about 60% are seen a single time; around three quarters belongs to the top ten. The sequenced sample was peripheral blood. The origin of the receptors is a man aged 40-49 years with primary liver carcinoma and hepatitis B virus infection. The CDR3 runs from the conserved cysteine through the conserved F or W. The D gene is left open where the match is weak. The size of a clone is reported for some rows only, either as once, few or many, or as a class for expanded clones.

d_call	clone_size	v_call	j_call	cdr3_nt	cdr3_aa
NA	NA	TRBV28	TRBJ1-5	TGTGCCAGCAGTTTAGGAGTAGATAGCAATCAGCCCCAGCATTTT	CASSLGVDSNQPQHF
NA	NA	TRBV7-8	TRBJ2-6	TGTGCCAGCAGCTTAGCTCTAGGACAGACTGGGGCCAACGTCCTGACTTTC	CASSLALGQTGANVLTF
TRBD2	NA	TRBV6-1	TRBJ2-1	TGTGCCAGCAGTCGTATAGCGGGAGAGGTGGATGAGCAGTTCTTC	CASSRIAGEVDEQFF
NA	NA	TRBV28	TRBJ1-5	TGTGCCAGCAGCCCTCTACAGGGTACTCAACCCCAGCATTTT	CASSPLQGTQPQHF
TRBD1	NA	TRBV4-2	TRBJ2-7	TGTGCCAGCAGCCAAGCGGGACAGGGCTTGCACGAGCAGTACTTC	CASSQAGQGLHEQYF
TRBD2	many	TRBV6-5	TRBJ2-7	TGTGCCAGCAGTTACGTCGGGGGGTCCTCCTACGAGCAGTACTTC	CASSYVGGSSYEQYF
TRBD2	NA	TRBV7-8	TRBJ2-3	TGTGCCAGCAGCTTCGAACTAGCGGATACGCAGTATTTT	CASSFELADTQYF
NA	few	TRBV6-5	TRBJ1-6	TGTGCCAGCAGTTACGAGGGAGGGACCTATAATTCACCCCTCCACTTT	CASSYEGGTYNSPLHF
TRBD1	NA	TRBV11-2	TRBJ2-4	TGTGCCAGCACCACAATAGGGCAGGGGGCAGGGAACATTCAGTACTTC	CASTTIGQGAGNIQYF
TRBD2	few	TRBV12-3/TRBV12-4	TRBJ2-1	TGTGCCAGCAGTTTGGGACTAGCGGGAGCAGGGGAGCAGTTCTTC	CASSLGLAGAGEQFF
TRBD2	once	TRBV6-1	TRBJ2-1	TGTGCCAGCAGGGCGCCTACGGGAGGCTACAATGAGCAGTTCTTC	CASRAPTGGYNEQFF
NA	NA	TRBV12-3/TRBV12-4	TRBJ1-1	TGTGCCAGCAGTAGTGGAGGGCTCGCTTCCTTT	CASSSGGLASF
TRBD2	NA	TRBV12-3/TRBV12-4	TRBJ2-7	TGTGCCAGCAGTTTAAGTAGCGGGCTCTCCTACGAGCAGTACTTC	CASSLSSGLSYEQYF
NA	NA	TRBV30	TRBJ2-1	TGTGCCTGGAGTGTAGGGGGGCTGGAGCAGTTCTTC	CAWSVGGLEQFF
NA	many	TRBV11-2	TRBJ2-6	TGTGCCAGCAGCAGGGGGTATAGCTCTGGGGCCAACGTCCTGACTTTC	CASSRGYSSGANVLTF
NA	NA	TRBV6-2/TRBV6-3	TRBJ2-7	TGTGCCAGCAGCGTCGGTCAGGGCGTTATTTGGCAGTACTTC	CASSVGQGVIWQYF
TRBD1	few	TRBV29-1	TRBJ1-1	TGCAGCGTTAGGGGACAGGGGGCTGGGGACACTGAAGCTTTCTTT	CSVRGQGAGDTEAFF
TRBD1	NA	TRBV10-3	TRBJ2-7	TGTGTCATCAGTGAACTCCCGGGACAGGGTTTGTACTTC	CVISELPGQGLYF
NA	few	TRBV5-1	TRBJ2-7	TGCGCCAGCAGCCAGGTACCCGCCCGGGGCGACGAGCAGTACTTC	CASSQVPARGDEQYF
NA	once	TRBV20-1	TRBJ2-1	TGCAGTGCTAGAGATGTGACCGGTGAGCAGTTCTTC	CSARDVTGEQFF
TRBD2	NA	TRBV11-2	TRBJ2-2	TGTGCCAGTAGCTTCACGGGGGGGACCGGGGAGCTGTTTTTT	CASSFTGGTGELFF
TRBD1	many	TRBV11-2	TRBJ1-2	TGTGCCAGCAGCTTATCCCAGGGGGCTACGGATAGCTATGGCTACACCTTC	CASSLSQGATDSYGYTF
NA	NA	TRBV2	TRBJ2-7	TGTTCCAGCAGTTACCGATCCCAGTCGGGGGAGCAGTACTTC	CSSSYRSQSGEQYF
TRBD2	NA	TRBV29-1	TRBJ2-5	TGCAGCGTACGACCTCCTCTAGCGGGAGTAGGAGAGACCCAGTACTTC	CSVRPPLAGVGETQYF
NA	few	TRBV6-6	TRBJ2-3	TGTGCCAGCAGTCGCCGTATTCATACGCAGTATTTT	CASSRRIHTQYF
NA	many	TRBV11-3	TRBJ2-1	TGTGCCAGCAGCTTAGGCCGGGGATCCTACAATGAGCAGTTCTTC	CASSLGRGSYNEQFF
TRBD1	few	TRBV10-2	TRBJ2-5	TGCGCCAGCAGGGACAGGGAAGAGACCCAGTACTTC	CASRDREETQYF
NA	NA	TRBV11-2	TRBJ2-7	TGTGCCAGCAGCCAAGATCGGGGATGGGAGCAGTACTTC	CASSQDRGWEQYF